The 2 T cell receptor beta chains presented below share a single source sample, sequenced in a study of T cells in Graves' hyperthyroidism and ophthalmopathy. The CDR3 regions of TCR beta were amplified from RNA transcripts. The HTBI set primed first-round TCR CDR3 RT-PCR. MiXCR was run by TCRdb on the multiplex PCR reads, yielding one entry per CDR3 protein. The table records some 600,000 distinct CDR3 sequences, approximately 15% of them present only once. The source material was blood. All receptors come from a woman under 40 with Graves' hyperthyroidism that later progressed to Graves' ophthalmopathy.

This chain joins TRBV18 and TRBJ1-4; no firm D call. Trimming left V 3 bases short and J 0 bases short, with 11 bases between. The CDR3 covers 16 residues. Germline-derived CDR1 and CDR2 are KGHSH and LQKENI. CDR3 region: CASSPLSSATNEKLFF. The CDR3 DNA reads TGTGCCAGCTCACCCCTGTCGTCTGCAACTAATGAAAAACTGTTTTTT.

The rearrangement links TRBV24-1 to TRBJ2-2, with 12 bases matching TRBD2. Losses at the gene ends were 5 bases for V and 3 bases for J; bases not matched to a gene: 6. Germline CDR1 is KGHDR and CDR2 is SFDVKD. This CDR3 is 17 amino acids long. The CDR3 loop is CATSARLAGVDTGELFF. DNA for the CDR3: TGTGCCACCAGTGCCCGACTAGCGGGAGTCGACACCGGGGAGCTGTTTTTT.